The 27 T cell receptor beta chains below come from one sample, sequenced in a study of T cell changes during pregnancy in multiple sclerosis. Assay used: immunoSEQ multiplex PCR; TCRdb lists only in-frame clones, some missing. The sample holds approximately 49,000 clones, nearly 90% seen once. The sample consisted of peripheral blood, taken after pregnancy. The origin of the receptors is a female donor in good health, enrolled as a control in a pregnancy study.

The CDR3 nucleotides are TGTGCCAGCAGCGTAGACCCAGCGGGAGGGCTCACAGATACGCAGTATTTT. This sequence encodes CASSVDPAGGLTDTQYF. The genes are TRBV9 and TRBJ2-3; 10 nucleotides agree with TRBD2. Germline V lookup: CDR1 SGDLS, CDR2 YYNGEE. V was clipped by 0 bases and J by 2 bases; unmatched bases: 6. There are 17 residues in the CDR3. Full variable domain (remainder filled in from reference TRBV9 and TRBJ2-3): DSGVTQTPKHLITATGQRVTLRCSPRSGDLSVYWYQQSLDQGLQFLIQYYNGEERAKGNILERFSAQQFPDLHSELNLSSLELGDSALYFCASSVDPAGGLTDTQYFGPGTRLTVL.

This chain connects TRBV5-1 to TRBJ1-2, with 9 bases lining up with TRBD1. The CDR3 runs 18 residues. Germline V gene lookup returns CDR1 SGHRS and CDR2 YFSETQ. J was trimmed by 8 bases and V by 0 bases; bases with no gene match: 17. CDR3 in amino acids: CASSLAMGSTGQGSGYTF. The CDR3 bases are TGCGCCAGCAGCTTGGCCATGGGATCAACGGGACAGGGATCCGGCTACACCTTC.

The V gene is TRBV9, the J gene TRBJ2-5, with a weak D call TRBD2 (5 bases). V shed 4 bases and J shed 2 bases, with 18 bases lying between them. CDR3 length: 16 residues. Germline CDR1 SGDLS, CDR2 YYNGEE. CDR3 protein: CASSPAKAREQETQYF. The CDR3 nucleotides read TGTGCCAGCAGCCCAGCGAAGGCGAGGGAACAAGAGACCCAGTACTTC.

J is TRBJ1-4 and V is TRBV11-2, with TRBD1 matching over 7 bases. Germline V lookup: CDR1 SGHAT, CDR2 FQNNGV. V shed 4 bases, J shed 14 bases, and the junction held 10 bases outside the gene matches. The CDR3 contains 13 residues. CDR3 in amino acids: CASSYGQAKQLFF. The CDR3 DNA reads TGTGCCAGCAGCTATGGACAGGCAAAGCAGCTGTTTTTT.

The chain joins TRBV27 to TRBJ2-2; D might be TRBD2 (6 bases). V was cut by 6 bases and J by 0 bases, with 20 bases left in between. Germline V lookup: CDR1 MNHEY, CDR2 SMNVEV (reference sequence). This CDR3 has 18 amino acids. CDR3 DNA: TGTGCCAGCAGCGGGCCCCTCCGGGGGTGGGCGAACACCGGGGAGCTGTTTTTT. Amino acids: CASSGPLRGWANTGELFF.

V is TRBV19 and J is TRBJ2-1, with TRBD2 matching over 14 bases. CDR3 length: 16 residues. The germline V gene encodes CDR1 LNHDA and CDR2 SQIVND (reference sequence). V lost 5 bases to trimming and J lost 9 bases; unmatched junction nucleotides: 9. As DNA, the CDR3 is TGTGCCAGTAGTCCCCTTGGGACTAGCGGGAGCACTGAGCAGTTCTTC. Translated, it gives CASSPLGTSGSTEQFF. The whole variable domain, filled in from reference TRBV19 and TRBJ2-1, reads DGGITQSPKYLFRKEGQNVTLSCEQNLNHDAMYWYRQDPGQGLRLIYYSQIVNDFQKGDIAEGYSVSREKKESFPLTVTSAQKNPTAFYLCASSPLGTSGSTEQFFGPGTRLTVL.

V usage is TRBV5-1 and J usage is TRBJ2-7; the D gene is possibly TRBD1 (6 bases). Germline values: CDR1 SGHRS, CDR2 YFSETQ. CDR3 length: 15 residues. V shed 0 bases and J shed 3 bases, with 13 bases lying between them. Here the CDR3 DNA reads TGCGCCAGCAGCTTGGGCCAGGGGCCGCTCTACGAGCAGTACTTC. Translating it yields CASSLGQGPLYEQYF.

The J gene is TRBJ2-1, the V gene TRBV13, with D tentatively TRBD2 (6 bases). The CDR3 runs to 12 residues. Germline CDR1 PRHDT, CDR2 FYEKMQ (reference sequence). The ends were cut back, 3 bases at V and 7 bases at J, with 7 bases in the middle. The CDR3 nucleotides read TGTGCCAGCAGCTTTGGAGGGAATGAGCAGTTCTTC. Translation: CASSFGGNEQFF.

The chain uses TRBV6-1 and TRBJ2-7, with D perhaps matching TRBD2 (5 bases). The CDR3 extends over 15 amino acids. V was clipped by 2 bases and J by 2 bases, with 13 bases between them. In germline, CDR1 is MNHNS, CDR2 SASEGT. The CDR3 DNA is TGTGCCAGCAGTGAAAGCCCGGGAAGGACCTACGAGCAGTACTTC. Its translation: CASSESPGRTYEQYF.

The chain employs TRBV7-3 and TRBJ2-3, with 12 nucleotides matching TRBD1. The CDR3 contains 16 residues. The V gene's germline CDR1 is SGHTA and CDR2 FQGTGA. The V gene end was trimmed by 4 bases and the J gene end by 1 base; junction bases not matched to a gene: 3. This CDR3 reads CASSSGQGAGTDTQYF. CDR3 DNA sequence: TGTGCCAGCAGCTCGGGACAGGGGGCTGGCACAGATACGCAGTATTTT.

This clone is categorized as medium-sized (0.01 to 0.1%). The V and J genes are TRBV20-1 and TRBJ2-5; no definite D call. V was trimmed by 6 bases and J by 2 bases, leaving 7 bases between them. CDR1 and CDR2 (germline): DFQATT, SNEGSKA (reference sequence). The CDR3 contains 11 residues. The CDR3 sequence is CSATHQETQYF. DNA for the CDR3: TGCAGTGCAACTCATCAAGAGACCCAGTACTTC.

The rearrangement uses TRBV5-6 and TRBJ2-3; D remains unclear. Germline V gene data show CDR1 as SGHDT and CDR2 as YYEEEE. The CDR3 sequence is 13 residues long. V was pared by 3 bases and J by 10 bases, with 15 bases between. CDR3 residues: CASSSLPKEAQYF. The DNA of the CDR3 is TGTGCCAGCAGCTCTCTACCGAAAGAGGCGCAGTATTTT.

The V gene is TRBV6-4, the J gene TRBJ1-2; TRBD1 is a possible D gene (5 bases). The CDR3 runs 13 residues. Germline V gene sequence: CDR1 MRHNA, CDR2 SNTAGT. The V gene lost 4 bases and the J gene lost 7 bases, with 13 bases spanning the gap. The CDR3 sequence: CASSAGQGFGYTF. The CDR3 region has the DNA TGTGCCAGCAGTGCCGGACAAGGTTTTGGCTACACCTTC.

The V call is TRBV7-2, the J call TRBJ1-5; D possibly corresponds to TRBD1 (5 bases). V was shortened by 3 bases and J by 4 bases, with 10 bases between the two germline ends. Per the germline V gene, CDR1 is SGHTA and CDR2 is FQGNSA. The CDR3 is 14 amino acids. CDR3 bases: TGTGCCAGCAGCTTGTGGGGCAGAAATCAGCCCCAGCATTTT. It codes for CASSLWGRNQPQHF.

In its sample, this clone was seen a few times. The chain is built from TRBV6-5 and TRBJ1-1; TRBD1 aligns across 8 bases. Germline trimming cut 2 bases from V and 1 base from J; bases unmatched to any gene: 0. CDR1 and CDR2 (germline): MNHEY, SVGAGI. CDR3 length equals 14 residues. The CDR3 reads CASSYTGGNTEAFF. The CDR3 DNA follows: TGTGCCAGCAGTTACACAGGGGGGAACACTGAAGCTTTCTTT.

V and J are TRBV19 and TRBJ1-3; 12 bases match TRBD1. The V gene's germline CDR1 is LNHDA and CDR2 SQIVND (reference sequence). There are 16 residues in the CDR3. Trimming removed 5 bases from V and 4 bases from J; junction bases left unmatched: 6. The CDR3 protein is CASSPGQGAYGNTIYF. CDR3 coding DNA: TGTGCCAGTAGTCCGGGACAGGGGGCGTACGGAAACACCATATATTTT.

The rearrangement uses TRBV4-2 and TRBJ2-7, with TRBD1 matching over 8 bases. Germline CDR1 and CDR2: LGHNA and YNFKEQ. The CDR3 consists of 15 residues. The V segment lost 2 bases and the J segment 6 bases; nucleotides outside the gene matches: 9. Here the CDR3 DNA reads TGTGCCAGCAGCCAACCGGGACAGGTATCGGGCGAGCAGTACTTC. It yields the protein CASSQPGQVSGEQYF.

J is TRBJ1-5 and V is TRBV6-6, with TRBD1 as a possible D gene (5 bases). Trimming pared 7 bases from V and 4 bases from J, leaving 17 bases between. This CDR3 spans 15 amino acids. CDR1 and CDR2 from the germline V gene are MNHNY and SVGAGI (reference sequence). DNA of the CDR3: TGTGCCAGCAAGGCCAGGGTGAACATAAATCAGCCCCAGCATTTT. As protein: CASKARVNINQPQHF.

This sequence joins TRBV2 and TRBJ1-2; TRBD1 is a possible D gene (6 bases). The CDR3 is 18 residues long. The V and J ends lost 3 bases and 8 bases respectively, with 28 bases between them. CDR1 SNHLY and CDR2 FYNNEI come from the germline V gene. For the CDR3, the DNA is TGTGCCAGCAGTGAGTCATATGACAGGCTTAATACAGAGGGAGGCTACACCTTC. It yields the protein CASSESYDRLNTEGGYTF.

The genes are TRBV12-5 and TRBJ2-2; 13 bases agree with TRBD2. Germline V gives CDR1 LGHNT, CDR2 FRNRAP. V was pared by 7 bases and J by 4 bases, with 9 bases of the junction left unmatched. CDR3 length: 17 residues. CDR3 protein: CASAPSGLAGATGELFF. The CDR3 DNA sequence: TGTGCTAGTGCCCCGTCCGGACTAGCGGGAGCCACCGGGGAGCTGTTTTTT. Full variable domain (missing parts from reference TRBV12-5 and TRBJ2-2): DARVTQTPRHKVTEMGQEVTMRCQPILGHNTVFWYRQTMMQGLELLAYFRNRAPLDDSGMPKDRFSAEMPDATLATLKIQPSEPRDSAVYFCASAPSGLAGATGELFFGEGSRLTVL.

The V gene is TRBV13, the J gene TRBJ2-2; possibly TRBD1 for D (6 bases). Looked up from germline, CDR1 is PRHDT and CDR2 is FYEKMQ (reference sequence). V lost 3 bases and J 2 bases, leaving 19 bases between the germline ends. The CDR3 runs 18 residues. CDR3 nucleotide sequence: TGTGCCAGCAGCTTTCCAGGCCGGGACAAAAGAAACACCGGGGAGCTGTTTTTT. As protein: CASSFPGRDKRNTGELFF.

CDR3 protein: CASSGSSGRPAGELFF. The CDR3 DNA follows: TGTGCCAGCAGTGGCTCGAGCGGGAGGCCTGCCGGGGAGCTGTTTTTT. The rearrangement uses TRBV6-1 and TRBJ2-2; 9 nucleotides match TRBD2. Germline CDR1 is MNHNS and CDR2 is SASEGT. CDR3 size: 16 residues. V lost 4 bases to trimming and J lost 6 bases; unmatched junction nucleotides: 9.

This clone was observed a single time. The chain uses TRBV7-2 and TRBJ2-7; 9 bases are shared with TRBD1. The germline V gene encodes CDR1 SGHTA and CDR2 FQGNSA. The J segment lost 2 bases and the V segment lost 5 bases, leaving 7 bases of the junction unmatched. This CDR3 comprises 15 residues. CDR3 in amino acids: CASSPEGQGTYEQYF. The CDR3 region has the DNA TGTGCCAGCAGCCCAGAGGGACAGGGAACCTACGAGCAGTACTTC.

CDR3 coding DNA: TGTGCCAGCAGCTCGGCAGGGAGGGGGGCCTACGAGCAGTACTTC. Residues: CASSSAGRGAYEQYF. J is TRBJ2-7 and V is TRBV7-9, with D possibly matching TRBD2 (7 bases). The V and J ends lost 4 bases and 2 bases respectively, with 15 bases between them. CDR1 SEHNR and CDR2 FQNEAQ come from the germline V gene (reference sequence). The CDR3 is made up of 15 amino acids.

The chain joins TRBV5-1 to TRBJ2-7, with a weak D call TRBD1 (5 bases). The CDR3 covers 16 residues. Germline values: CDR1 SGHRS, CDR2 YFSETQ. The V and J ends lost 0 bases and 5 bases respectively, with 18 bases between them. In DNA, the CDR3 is TGCGCCAGCAGCTTGGCAGGGATTGGGGTTATTGACGAGCAGTACTTC. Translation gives CASSLAGIGVIDEQYF.

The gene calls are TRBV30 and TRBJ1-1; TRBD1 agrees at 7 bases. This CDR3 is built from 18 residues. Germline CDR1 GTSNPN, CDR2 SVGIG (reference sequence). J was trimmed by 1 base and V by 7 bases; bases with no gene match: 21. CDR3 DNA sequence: TGTGCCTTACAAAAAACAGGGGTTAGTATTCGGGCGAACACTGAAGCTTTCTTT. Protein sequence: CALQKTGVSIRANTEAFF.

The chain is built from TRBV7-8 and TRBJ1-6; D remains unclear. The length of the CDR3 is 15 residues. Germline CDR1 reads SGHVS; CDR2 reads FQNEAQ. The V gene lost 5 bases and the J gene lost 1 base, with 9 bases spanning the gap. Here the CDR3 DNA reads TGTGCCAGCAGCACAGAGGGATCCTATAATTCACCCCTCCACTTT. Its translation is CASSTEGSYNSPLHF.